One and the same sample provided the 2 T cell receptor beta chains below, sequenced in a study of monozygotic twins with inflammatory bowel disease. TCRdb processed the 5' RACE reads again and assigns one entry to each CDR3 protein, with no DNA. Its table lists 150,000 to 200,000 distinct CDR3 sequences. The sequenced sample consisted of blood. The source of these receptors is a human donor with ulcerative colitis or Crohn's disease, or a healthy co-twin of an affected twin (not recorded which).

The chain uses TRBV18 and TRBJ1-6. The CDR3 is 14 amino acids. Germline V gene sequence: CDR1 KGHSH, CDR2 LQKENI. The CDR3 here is CASSPQGASSPLHF.

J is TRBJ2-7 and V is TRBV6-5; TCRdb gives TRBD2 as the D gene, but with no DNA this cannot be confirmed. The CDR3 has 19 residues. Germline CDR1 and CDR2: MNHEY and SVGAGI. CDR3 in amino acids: CASSYLGGLAEEGPYEQYF.